A selection of T cell receptor beta chains follows, all from one sample in a study of brain T cells in children with intractable seizures. Profiling relied on immunoSEQ multiplex PCR, and the TCRdb table lists in-frame clones only, not all of them. The sample holds about 340,000 clones, about 94% seen once. This material consisted of peripheral blood, taken 4 to 5 months after surgery. Source of these receptors: a boy less than two years old with tuberous sclerosis and intractable seizures. Each CDR3 is given without its conserved first and last residue.

v_call: TRBV6-1; j_call: TRBJ2-7; cdr3_aa: ASSDSEQY
v_call: TRBV9; j_call: TRBJ2-7; cdr3_aa: ASSENPTPVGYEQY
v_call: TRBV5-6; j_call: TRBJ2-2; cdr3_aa: ASSLLFLWGLGTGELF
v_call: TRBV2; j_call: TRBJ1-1; cdr3_aa: ASKNENMGGTEAF
v_call: TRBV28; j_call: TRBJ1-2; cdr3_aa: ASSLWDNGYT
v_call: TRBV19; j_call: TRBJ1-5; cdr3_aa: ASSIDAGPSNQPQH
v_call: TRBV7-9; j_call: TRBJ2-1; cdr3_aa: ASSLSGSSYNEQF
v_call: TRBV24-1; j_call: TRBJ2-2; cdr3_aa: ATSGRDSSTGELF
v_call: TRBV7-3; j_call: TRBJ1-5; cdr3_aa: ASSRLPRQGVEGNQPQH
v_call: TRBV11-3; j_call: TRBJ2-7; cdr3_aa: ASSHRGLRTSGTPYGEQY
v_call: TRBV7-3; j_call: TRBJ2-3; cdr3_aa: ASRPTSTDTQY
v_call: TRBV7-9; j_call: TRBJ1-1; cdr3_aa: ASSLPGYTEAF
v_call: TRBV7-3; j_call: TRBJ1-2; cdr3_aa: ASSQTGNYGYT